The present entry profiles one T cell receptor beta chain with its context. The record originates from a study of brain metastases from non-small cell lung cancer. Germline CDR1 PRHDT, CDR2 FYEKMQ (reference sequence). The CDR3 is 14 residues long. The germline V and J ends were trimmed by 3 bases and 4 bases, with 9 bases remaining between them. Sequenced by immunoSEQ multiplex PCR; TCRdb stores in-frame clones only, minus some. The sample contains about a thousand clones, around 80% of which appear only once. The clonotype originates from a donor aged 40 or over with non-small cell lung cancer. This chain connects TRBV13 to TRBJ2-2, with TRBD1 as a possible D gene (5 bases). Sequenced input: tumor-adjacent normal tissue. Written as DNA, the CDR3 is TGTGCCAGCAGCTTTGGGGCGAGCACCGGGGAGCTGTTTTTT. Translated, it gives CASSFGASTGELFF.